This TCR beta chain was obtained from a study of T cells after yellow fever vaccination. This clonotype has a handful of counts. TCRdb redid the calling of the 5' RACE reads with MiXCR, one entry per CDR3 protein. The sample comprises about 400,000 distinct CDR3 sequences, approximately 6% of which are singletons, and approximately 15% rests with the top ten. Trimming shortened V by 5 bases and J by 4 bases, and 14 bases separated the two germline ends. CDR3 length equals 14 residues. Germline CDR1 and CDR2: SGHTA and FQGNSA. The sample in question was PBMCs, obtained 5 days after the yellow fever booster vaccination. This receptor was taken from a man aged 25 to 45 who received the YFV17D yellow fever vaccine. The chain has TRBV7-2 and TRBJ2-5, with D unclear. CDR3 amino acids: CASSRPDSGETQYF. CDR3 sequence (DNA): TGTGCCAGCAGCCGCCCCGATTCCGGAGAGACCCAGTACTTC.